These 20 T cell receptor beta chains were sequenced from one sample in a study of T cells in Graves' hyperthyroidism and ophthalmopathy. RNA transcripts gave rise to amplified TCR beta CDR3 regions. During a first-round RT-PCR of the TCR CDR3, the HTBI primer set was used. TCRdb redid the calling of the multiplex PCR reads with MiXCR, one entry per CDR3 protein. Here the sample spans under 350,000 distinct CDR3 sequences, over 15% being singletons. The sample was blood. The receptor source for this set is a woman aged 55-70 years with Graves' ophthalmopathy.

This clonotype has a count of ten or more. The chain has TRBV2 and TRBJ2-7; D is perhaps TRBD2 (5 bases). Germline V lookup: CDR1 SNHLY, CDR2 FYNNEI. The V gene lost 3 bases and the J gene lost 1 base, with 10 bases spanning the gap. The length of the CDR3 is 14 residues. The CDR3 loop is CASSERRVSYEQYF. CDR3 sequence (DNA): TGTGCCAGCAGTGAGAGGCGGGTATCCTACGAGCAGTACTTC.

This clonotype was picked up many times. The V call is TRBV20-1, the J call TRBJ1-1; perhaps TRBD1 as D (6 bases). CDR3 length: 15 amino acids. Trimming took off 0 bases at V and 1 base at J, with 12 bases between the two ends. Germline assignment: CDR1 DFQATT and CDR2 SNEGSKA (reference sequence). The CDR3 coding sequence is TGCAGTGCTAGAGATTGGGGGGCCCAGAACACTGAAGCTTTCTTT. It codes for CSARDWGAQNTEAFF.

This clonotype was recorded many times. The V call is TRBV11-2, the J call TRBJ2-5; either TRBD1 or TRBD2 may supply D (5 bases each). The CDR3 is 14 amino acids. The V gene lost 4 bases and the J gene lost 4 bases, with 13 bases spanning the gap. CDR1 and CDR2 from the germline V gene are SGHAT and FQNNGV. DNA of the CDR3: TGTGCCAGCAGCTCATTGAGGGGTAGAGAGACCCAGTACTTC. Protein sequence: CASSSLRGRETQYF.

This clonotype showed up many times. The V call is TRBV6-1, the J call TRBJ1-5, with TRBD1 as a possible D gene (5 bases). The CDR3 runs to 18 residues. Germline CDR1 and CDR2: MNHNS and SASEGT. The germline V and J ends were trimmed by 8 bases and 9 bases, with 32 bases remaining between them. In nucleotides, the CDR3 is TGTGCCAGCGATTCGGCTTACGGAGGAGGGGTCCACACCGGGCCCCAGCATTTT. Translated: CASDSAYGGGVHTGPQHF.

This clonotype was recorded at least ten times. This chain uses TRBV30 with TRBJ2-1; 14 nucleotides align to TRBD2. The ends lost 0 bases at V and 8 bases at J; junction bases unmatched: 6. Looked up from germline, CDR1 is GTSNPN and CDR2 is SVGIG (reference sequence). The CDR3 is 16 amino acids. The CDR3 is CAWSVRGLAGEDEQFF. The CDR3 DNA sequence: TGTGCCTGGAGTGTACGGGGACTAGCGGGAGAGGATGAGCAGTTCTTC.

Many counts were recorded for this clonotype. The J gene is TRBJ2-2, the V gene TRBV10-2, with unresolved D. V lost 6 bases and J lost 8, with 10 bases in between. Looked up from germline, CDR1 is WSHSY and CDR2 is SAAADI. This CDR3 is 12 amino acids long. In DNA, the CDR3 is TGCGCCAGCAGCGTCAGGCTGGGGGAGCTGTTTTTT. Its protein is CASSVRLGELFF.

The V gene is TRBV24-1, the J gene TRBJ2-7; D is undetermined. The CDR3 is 10 amino acids. V shed 6 bases and J shed 3 bases, with 2 bases lying between them. Germline values: CDR1 KGHDR, CDR2 SFDVKD. CDR3 protein: CATSFYEQYF. The CDR3 bases are TGTGCCACCAGTTTCTACGAGCAGTACTTC.

The gene calls are TRBV6-1 and TRBJ2-4; 13 positions match TRBD2. The CDR3 is 19 residues long. CDR1 is MNHNS, CDR2 SASEGT, per germline. The V segment lost 5 bases and the J segment 6 bases; nucleotides outside the gene matches: 16. The CDR3 nucleotides read TGTGCCAGCAGTCATCCACTAGCGGGGGGGCCGGTCAATAGAAACATTCAGTACTTC. Amino acid sequence: CASSHPLAGGPVNRNIQYF.

Ten or more counts support this clonotype. The chain couples TRBV4-2 to TRBJ1-4, with D perhaps TRBD1 (6 bases). This CDR3 is 17 amino acids long. Trimming left V 2 bases short and J 0 bases short, with 13 bases between. Germline V CDR1 and CDR2: LGHNA, YNFKEQ. CDR3 coding DNA: TGTGCCAGCAGCCAACAAGGGGGAATCGCAACTAATGAAAAACTGTTTTTT. It specifies CASSQQGGIATNEKLFF.

This chain uses TRBV2 with TRBJ2-7; D might be TRBD2 (5 bases). V was trimmed by 2 bases and J by 4 bases, leaving 6 bases between them. Looked up from germline, CDR1 is SNHLY and CDR2 is FYNNEI. The CDR3 has 12 residues. CDR3: CASSESGYEQYF. The CDR3 DNA reads as TGTGCCAGCAGTGAATCGGGGTACGAGCAGTACTTC. Drawing the rest from reference TRBV2 and TRBJ2-7, the complete variable domain is EPEVTQTPSHQVTQMGQEVILRCVPISNHLYFYWYRQILGQKVEFLVSFYNNEISEKSEIFDDQFSVERPDGSNFTLKIRSTKLEDSAMYFCASSESGYEQYFGPGTRLTVT.

This clonotype was seen more than once but under ten times. The chain links TRBV7-9 to TRBJ2-5, with 8 bases aligning to TRBD1. V lost 6 bases, J lost 5 bases, and 8 bases stayed unmatched. The CDR3 contains 14 residues. Germline CDR1 is SEHNR and CDR2 is FQNEAQ (reference sequence). CDR3 sequence: CASSTDRGSETQYF. In nucleotides, the CDR3 is TGTGCCAGCAGTACTGACAGGGGAAGTGAGACCCAGTACTTC.

This clonotype was seen repeatedly, ten times or more. The rearrangement joins TRBV10-1 to TRBJ2-2; D not resolved. Per germline, CDR1 WNHNN and CDR2 SYGVQD (reference sequence). Trimming shortened V by 5 bases and J by 6 bases, and 7 bases separated the two germline ends. CDR3 length: 12 amino acids. The CDR3 DNA reads as TGCGCCAGCAGTCCCCATCCCGGGGAGCTGTTTTTT. Translated, it gives CASSPHPGELFF.

A word on this clonotype: An end of the junction differs from the germline gene, which may be a read error. The chain joins TRBV5-1 to TRBJ1-3, with TRBD1 as a possible D gene (6 bases). Germline CDR1 reads SGHRS; CDR2 reads YFSETQ. The CDR3 has 15 amino acids. Here the CDR3 reads CASGLTTGSGNTIYF. In DNA, the CDR3 is TGCGCCAGCGGCTTAACGACAGGCTCTGGAAACACCATATATTTT.

This clonotype occurred many times. The chain uses TRBV11-3 and TRBJ1-1; D unclear. Trimming stripped 2 bases from V and 3 bases from J, with 19 bases between. Germline loops: CDR1 SGHNT, CDR2 YENEEA. The CDR3 sequence is 17 residues long. CDR3 in DNA: TGTGCCAGCAGCTTACAGCAAGGTCAAAGCGGGTACACTGAAGCTTTCTTT. It translates to CASSLQQGQSGYTEAFF.

Ten or more counts support this clonotype. The V gene is TRBV6-2 or TRBV6-3, the J gene TRBJ2-7, with 9 bases aligning to TRBD1. V lost 5 bases and J lost 0; bases outside the gene matches: 8. The CDR3 extends over 16 amino acids. Germline CDR1 MNHEY, CDR2 SVGEGT. CDR3 DNA: TGTGCCAGCAGTACCAAAAGACAGGGGGACTCCTACGAGCAGTACTTC. Translating it yields CASSTKRQGDSYEQYF.

This clonotype was counted ten times or more. The chain is built from TRBV2 and TRBJ2-5; no clear D gene. The CDR3 length is 14 residues. V gave up 5 bases and J gave up 5 bases, with 15 bases separating them. Germline V gene lookup returns CDR1 SNHLY and CDR2 FYNNEI. CDR3 protein: CASSLQGGVETQYF. Here the CDR3 DNA reads TGTGCCAGCAGTTTGCAAGGTGGTGTGGAGACCCAGTACTTC. The full variable domain, with the rest looked up from reference TRBV2 and TRBJ2-5, is EPEVTQTPSHQVTQMGQEVILRCVPISNHLYFYWYRQILGQKVEFLVSFYNNEISEKSEIFDDQFSVERPDGSNFTLKIRSTKLEDSAMYFCASSLQGGVETQYFGPGTRLLVL.

Regarding this clonotype: This may arise from a read error, as a much more abundant clone is one base away. The chain uses TRBV29-1 and TRBJ1-1, with D possibly being TRBD1 (5 bases). V shed 7 bases and J shed 0 bases, with 15 bases lying between them. The germline V gene encodes CDR1 SQVTM and CDR2 ANQGSEA. The CDR3 is 14 amino acids. CDR3 region: CSAASRAMNTEAFF. As DNA, the CDR3 is TGCAGCGCTGCATCCAGGGCTATGAACACTGAAGCTTTCTTT.

This clonotype was seen at least ten times. The rearrangement uses TRBV5-1 and TRBJ1-2, with 9 bases fitting TRBD1. CDR3 length: 16 residues. V lost 4 bases and J lost 3; bases outside the gene matches: 10. Per the germline V gene, CDR1 is SGHRS and CDR2 is YFSETQ. The CDR3 here is CASSLRTGGADYGYTF. The CDR3 region has the DNA TGCGCCAGCAGCCTCAGAACAGGGGGCGCCGACTATGGCTACACCTTC.

This clonotype was recorded many times. The chain links TRBV2 to TRBJ2-1; no reliable D call. In germline, CDR1 is SNHLY, CDR2 FYNNEI. The CDR3 contains 9 residues. V lost 11 bases to trimming and J lost 12 bases, with 11 bases between them. CDR3 DNA: TGTGCCTCCGGTAATTGGCAGTTCTTC. Protein product: CASGNWQFF.

This clonotype was picked up many times. The chain recombines TRBV7-2 with TRBJ1-6, with 7 bases lining up with TRBD1. Germline CDR1 and CDR2: SGHTA and FQGNSA. This CDR3 comprises 14 residues. V was clipped by 5 bases and J by 8 bases; unmatched bases: 6. CDR3 protein: CASSLRQGDSPLHF. As DNA, the CDR3 is TGTGCCAGCAGCCTAAGACAGGGTGATTCACCCCTCCACTTT.